These T cell receptor beta chains were read from a single sample in a study of control samples from healthy donors and cancer patients. The repertoire was sequenced with immunoSEQ multiplex PCR; TCRdb's copy has only in-frame clones and lacks some. The table shows about 100,000 clones, with around 85% occurring only once. The sample was blood. Receptors were obtained from a man aged 25 to 40 in good health. CDR3s include the opening cysteine and the closing phenylalanine or tryptophan. D genes are given only for firm matches. Rows may omit the clone size; those that give it use once, few, many or a size class.

clone size	V gene	D gene	J gene	CDR3 protein	CDR3 DNA
once	TRBV19	TRBD1	TRBJ1-5	CASSGRDRAYQPQHF	TGTGCCAGTAGTGGCCGGGACAGGGCATATCAGCCCCAGCATTTT
once	TRBV11-2	-	TRBJ1-1	CASSSGSTEAFF	TGTGCCAGCAGTTCAGGGAGCACTGAAGCTTTCTTT
-	TRBV19	TRBD1	TRBJ2-2	CASSRTGTNTGELFF	TGTGCCAGTAGTCGGACAGGGACGAACACCGGGGAGCTGTTTTTT
-	TRBV10-3	-	TRBJ2-1	CAISSPPSSEQFF	TGTGCCATCAGCTCCCCCCCCAGCAGTGAGCAGTTCTTC
few	TRBV19	-	TRBJ1-2	CASSMAWGGYTF	TGTGCCAGTAGTATGGCGTGGGGGGGCTACACCTTC
few	TRBV10-3	-	TRBJ1-3	CAISEPGGPSGNTIYF	TGTGCCATCAGTGAGCCCGGGGGGCCATCTGGAAACACCATATATTTT
-	TRBV15	-	TRBJ2-7	CATSRERSGEQYF	TGTGCCACCAGCAGAGAGCGGAGTGGCGAGCAGTACTTC
few	TRBV7-9	TRBD2	TRBJ2-7	CASSPRTSGGGYEQYF	TGTGCCAGCAGCCCGAGGACTAGCGGGGGGGGCTACGAGCAGTACTTC
many	TRBV6-5	TRBD1	TRBJ1-6	CASTRTGDGSPLHF	TGTGCCAGCACCCGGACAGGGGACGGGTCACCCCTCCACTTT
-	TRBV5-1	-	TRBJ2-1	CASSPQRGAYNEQFF	TGCGCCAGCAGCCCCCAACGAGGGGCCTACAATGAGCAGTTCTTC
-	TRBV4-2	TRBD2	TRBJ2-2	CASSQEGRGTGELFF	TGTGCCAGCAGCCAAGAAGGGAGGGGTACCGGGGAGCTGTTTTTT
-	TRBV6-6	-	TRBJ2-5	CASSVEETQYF	TGTGCCAGCAGTGTGGAAGAGACCCAGTACTTC
-	TRBV9	-	TRBJ2-1	CASSAREPTDEQFF	TGTGCCAGCAGCGCCCGGGAACCTACGGATGAGCAGTTCTTC
-	TRBV7-9	-	TRBJ1-1	CASSLESGLNGAFF	TGTGCCAGCAGCTTAGAATCAGGGCTAAATGGAGCTTTCTTT
once	TRBV5-1	-	TRBJ2-1	CASSLSLAYNEQFF	TGCGCCAGCAGCTTAAGCCTAGCATACAATGAGCAGTTCTTC
-	TRBV25-1	-	TRBJ2-1	CASSERGSPYNEQFF	TGTGCCAGCAGTGAGCGGGGCTCGCCCTACAATGAGCAGTTCTTC
-	TRBV27	-	TRBJ1-6	CASSLKIPGRQISYNSPLHF	TGTGCCAGCAGTTTAAAGATTCCGGGACGACAGATTTCCTATAATTCACCCCTCCACTTT
-	TRBV7-9	-	TRBJ2-7	CASSLEVQSYEQYF	TGTGCCAGCAGCTTAGAAGTACAGTCATACGAGCAGTACTTC
-	TRBV5-5	-	TRBJ1-3	CASSLTGRSSGNTIYF	TGTGCCAGCAGCCTAACAGGGAGAAGCTCTGGAAACACCATATATTTT
-	TRBV19	TRBD1	TRBJ1-5	CASSDRGGQPQHF	TGTGCCAGTAGTGACAGGGGAGGCCAGCCCCAGCATTTT
-	TRBV9	-	TRBJ1-6	CASSLDIGGNNSPLHF	TGTGCCAGCAGCCTAGATATTGGTGGGAATAATTCACCCCTCCACTTT
-	TRBV28	-	TRBJ1-2	CASRTGANLLLYGYTF	TGTGCCAGCAGAACCGGGGCCAACCTCCTGCTCTATGGCTACACCTTC
-	TRBV19	-	TRBJ1-4	CASSISRNEKLFF	TGTGCCAGTAGTATTTCCAGAAATGAAAAACTGTTTTTT
-	TRBV18	TRBD1	TRBJ2-7	CASSLGLDRGSYEQYF	TGTGCCAGCTCACTGGGCTTGGACAGGGGCTCCTACGAGCAGTACTTC
-	TRBV7-2	TRBD2	TRBJ2-5	CASSLSRVSGGRGETQYF	TGTGCCAGCAGCCTCTCCAGAGTGAGCGGGGGCCGAGGGGAGACCCAGTACTTC
-	TRBV11-2	TRBD1	TRBJ2-7	CASSFGQGSYEQYF	TGTGCCAGCAGCTTCGGACAGGGCTCCTACGAGCAGTACTTC
-	TRBV9	TRBD2	TRBJ2-1	CASSVAALNSGGNEQFF	TGTGCCAGCAGCGTAGCCGCCCTGAATAGCGGGGGGAATGAGCAGTTCTTC
-	TRBV19	TRBD1	TRBJ2-5	CASSLQGAPQETQYF	TGTGCCAGTAGTCTACAGGGGGCTCCCCAAGAGACCCAGTACTTC
-	TRBV19	-	TRBJ2-6	CASIGGSGANVLTF	TGTGCCAGTATCGGGGGCTCTGGGGCCAACGTCCTGACTTTC
once	TRBV12-5	-	TRBJ1-6	CASGLGGNSPLHF	TGTGCTAGTGGTTTGGGGGGAAATTCACCCCTCCACTTT
once	TRBV5-1	-	TRBJ1-5	CASRESSNQPQHF	TGCGCCAGCAGGGAGAGTAGCAATCAGCCCCAGCATTTT
-	TRBV7-2	-	TRBJ2-7	CASSLVGTGHEQYF	TGTGCCAGCAGCTTAGTGGGGACTGGTCACGAGCAGTACTTC
-	TRBV11-3	-	TRBJ2-2	CASSYYGHSRGTGELFF	TGTGCCAGCAGCTACTATGGACACAGTCGAGGCACCGGGGAGCTGTTTTTT